This T cell receptor (beta chain) was documented in a study of shared clonotypes between healthy human individuals (dated by TCRdb to about 2020). Concerning the study at large: A couple of women and three men aged 18 to 49 years were included in the cohort. For each donor, CD4 naive and CD4 memory were each run on three plates, CD8 naive on two plates, and CD8 memory on one plate. To estimate repertoire size and how much clonotypes are shared between individuals, the study performed deep sequencing of blood TCR repertoires from roughly five healthy adults. Different laboratories and diverse techniques were used to prepare libraries and sequence TCR repertoires, to increase sequencing depth and limit assay-specific biases. Leukapheresis yielded between about 0.85 and 10 billion PBMCs per donor.

The CDR3 spans 18 residues, from the cysteine through the phenylalanine. Just the 54-base CDR3 DNA is kept, in frame starting at base 1. CDR1 and CDR2, per the germline V gene (reference sequence), are SEHNR and FQNEAQ. Trimming leaves V shorter by 6 bases and J shorter by 2 bases, with the junction holding 15 bases beyond the gene matches. Using the deep immunoSEQ assay, TCR CDR3 regions were amplified from genomic DNA by multiplex PCR. Genomic DNA extracted from each cell subset was distributed evenly over all wells of several immunoSEQ 96-well plates, and each plate served as one replicate. For sorted subsets, roughly 190 ng of genomic DNA, equivalent to roughly 30,000 T cell genomes, went into each replicate PCR. Purified libraries were quantified with a Qubit 3.0 fluorometer, sized on a Bioanalyzer 2100, and re-quantified with the KAPA Library Quantification kit. Every immunoSEQ 96-well plate was sequenced on a separate single-read 150-cycle Illumina NextSeq 550 flow cell. Turning to the authors' computational methods: The immunoSEQ output contained only junctional sequences without quality scores, so filtering could not match that applied to full-length reads. To assign V/J genes and CDR3, sequences were annotated against IMGT germline references using PyIR, a Python wrapper for IgBLAST v1.9. Reads were removed for weak V/J assignments (E-value above 1e-6), missing CDR3, stop codons, out-of-frame junctions, or ambiguous translated residues. V3J clonotypes were defined as sequences sharing an identical inferred V gene, J gene, and CDR3 amino acid sequence. To compute the percentage overlap between repertoires, the number of shared unique clonotypes was divided by the size of the smaller repertoire. Repertoire richness was assessed with RTK rarefaction, the Chao1 estimator, and Recon v2.1 estimates of unobserved clonotypes. For all TCRbeta clonotypes obtained by the gDNA method from a few donors, generation probabilities were computed with OLGA. TCRdb obtained this table from immuneACCESS and retained in-frame rearrangements with V and J assigned. These tables miss some clones; where compared with another copy, unresolved V genes account for less than half of the shortfall, and the remainder is unexplained. V, J and clone size are those of that table, while D and trimming were read from the DNA. This sample comprises about 2 million clones, about 95% of them detected only once. Clones ranked in the top ten supply 1.2% of the sample.

General findings and caveats noted by the study authors: Clonotypes shared by all four sorted-subset donors showed higher generation probabilities than non-shared clonotypes. The genetic and exposure-history diversity represented was limited by the small number of donors. Based on pairwise subsampling, the degree of clonotype sharing among donors was expected to be affected by sequencing depth. Estimated clonotype richness was generally larger for naive than for memory subsets. Sampling was restricted to blood, and TCR repertoires in tissue are likely to differ from TCR repertoires in blood. Rarefaction of sorted-subset datasets indicated incomplete sequencing despite the large sequencing depth. Across four donors, about 5.2% of naive CD4, approximately 3.5% of naive CD8, approximately 2.5% of memory CD4, and roughly 0.41% of memory CD8 clonotypes were shared.

Turning to this clone: Its antigen remains unidentified. Base qualities were left out, and no much larger clone turns up one base away.

CD8 naive samples consisted of CD45RO-negative cells that were positively selected for CCR7, yielding a CD45RA+CCR7+ population without TemRA cells. Healthy HIV-negative adults with no recently reported acute infections or vaccinations were included as donors. Every donor was a Caucasian adult living in Nashville, Tennessee, USA. After blood collection by leukapheresis, PBMCs were isolated using Ficoll-Histopaque density gradient centrifugation and then cryopreserved in the vapor phase of liquid nitrogen. Analytical flow cytometry was used to check the purity and quantity of every magnetically sorted T cell population. Genomic DNA was isolated from each sorted fraction and quantified by UV absorbance on a Nanodrop 2000c.

The sequencing sample was made of naive CD8+ T cells sorted from blood. In the paper's terms, the cell subset or site label means: CD45RA+CCR7+. The source of this sequence is a man aged 18-30 years in good health. The rearrangement joined TRBV7-9 to TRBJ2-3, with 9 bases matching TRBD2. The CDR3 protein sequence reads: CASSSRTRIAGVTDTQYF. The DNA is TGTGCCAGCAGTTCTAGGACCCGGATAGCGGGAGTCACAGATACGCAGTATTTT.